This T cell receptor (beta chain) was sequenced in a study of beta chain features in type 1 diabetes. Whole-study results and caveats: Type 1 diabetes patients had VDJ junctions that carried fewer insertions and more deletions. Highly expressing activated T cells could be over-counted with a cDNA template. Whether TCRB rearrangement is influenced by HLA type was left unresolved in this analysis.

A note on this clone: Its antigen remains unidentified.

CDR1 and CDR2 from the germline V gene are LNHDA and SQIVND (reference sequence). The V and J ends lost 10 bases and 3 bases respectively, with 16 bases between them. This CDR3 is 13 amino acids long. Expressed TCRB transcripts were sequenced after all isolated RNA was converted to cDNA. For naive, central memory and regulatory T cell samples, reads averaged roughly 3.6 million. The method was immunoSEQ multiplex PCR; TCRdb's version includes in-frame clones alone and lacks a portion of them. Of roughly 610,000 clones in the sample, roughly 15% were seen once. Material for sequencing was naive CD4+ T cells from blood. The origin of this receptor is a man between 18 and 29 years old in good health. The rearrangement links TRBV19 to TRBJ2-7; D is unresolved. CDR3 bases: TGTGCCACCATGGAGTCTGGCCACTACGAGCAGTACTTC. This translates into CATMESGHYEQYF.